Given below is one T cell receptor beta chain in context. This clonotype was detected ten times or more. There is no known antigen for this receptor. No much larger clone is present one base from it, and per-base qualities are unavailable. These data originate in a study of identical twins (dated by TCRdb to 2015 to 2016). Notes on the research overall: To test whether fetal clonotypes persist, this study deep-sequenced TCR alpha and beta repertoires from monozygotic twins, from unrelated adults of various ages, and from cord blood. To rule out contamination, replicate twin experiments were performed at different times with different library preparation protocols.

The paper's findings and limits, for the study overall: In monozygotic twins, recombination models systematically underestimated out-of-frame TCR alpha sharing, but the models matched the sharing seen between unrelated individuals. In beta out-of-frame sequences, excess twin sharing was weaker, because having fewer shared sequences lowered the signal-to-noise ratio. Out-of-frame TCR alpha sequences shared between twins showed an excess of low generation-probability sequences compared with coincidental sharing between unrelated individuals. Because the same donors could not be followed over many years, the conclusions depended on cross-sectional statistical analysis. Zero-insertion analyses could be partly confounded by invariant T cells such as MAIT and iNKT, though diverse VJ usage argued against such confounding for most clonotypes. Abundant cord blood beta clonotypes carried fewer insertions; young adult naive repertoires showed a weaker similar trend, while memory repertoires showed none.

Every donor was a healthy Caucasian. Three unrelated non-twin adults were also sequenced: a male aged 18 to 29, a male aged 50 to 59 and a female aged 50 to 59. Miltenyi CD45RO+ enrichment and human naive T-cell isolation kits were used to isolate memory (CD45RO+) and naive T cells from PBMC. Libraries were built with 5' RACE. The sequencer listed for this sample is Illumina HiSeq 2000. A universal primer binding site was added through template switching, and the final cDNA carried a unique molecular identifier so that TCR cDNA molecules could be counted accurately. Specific primers in the conserved constant-segment region were used to synthesize first-strand cDNA for the TCR alpha and beta chains. Each cDNA library was double barcoded, with a SMART-Mk sample barcode plus Illumina barcodes, to control for contamination. TruSeq adapter sequences and Illumina sample barcodes were added in two successive PCR steps. The Illumina HiSeq platform was used with custom primers to sequence TCR alpha and beta cDNA libraries. The authors' pipeline ran thus. MiGEC was used to process raw reads and extract unique molecular identifiers, and MiXCR was used to find CDR3 positions. For each individual, recombination models were inferred using an EM algorithm with the repgenHMM and IGoR tools. Shared clonotypes were analyzed with the tcR package in R, and sharing was normalized by the product of cloneset sizes. To study raw recombination free of thymic and clonal selection effects, out-of-frame nonproductive sequences were analyzed. TCRdb reanalyzed the raw reads on its own, using fastp at Q25 for trimming and MiXCR for clone calling, and kept in-frame beta chains. Rows are unified per CDR3 protein, each entry keeping the most common DNA and genes. These V and J calls are TCRdb output, not the study's own analysis. The sample yields approximately 410,000 distinct CDR3 sequences; around 18% were counted once. The ten largest clones take up around 12% of the sample.

The germline V gene (reference sequence) sets CDR1 to LGHDT and CDR2 to YNNKEL. V is pared back by 1 base and J by 7 bases, with 11 bases lying between the germline termini. The CDR3 holds 15 amino acids from the cysteine to the phenylalanine. The sequence is cut down to CDR3 DNA, 45 bases in frame from base 1. This TCR was sampled from a man aged 50-59 years in good health. This chain is built from TRBV3-1 and TRBJ1-6; TRBD1 is a weak D gene call, 6 bases matching. Sequenced input: naive T cells sorted from blood. The cell subset or site label of this sample denotes: cells isolated with a human naive T-cell isolation kit. DNA sequence: TGTGCCAGCAGCCAAGCTCACAGGGCCAATTCACCCCTCCACTTT. Its coded protein is CASSQAHRANSPLHF.